Sequencing of this T cell receptor (beta chain) was carried out in a study of metastatic and nonmetastatic thyroid tumors. Thyroid surgery was performed in patients who had received no treatment beforehand. This clone was counted many times. From the PCR reads, TCRdb re-called clones with MiXCR. Of tens of thousands of clones listed, 15% are singletons. Germline V gene sequence: CDR1 SGHVS, CDR2 FQNEAQ. Between the trimmed V and J ends, which lost 5 bases and 5 bases, there was a span of 12 bases. The CDR3 covers 13 residues. The sample consisted of blood. The chain links TRBV7-8 to TRBJ1-1; D perhaps matches TRBD1 (6 bases). The clonotype originates from a female donor with papillary thyroid cancer or a benign thyroid nodule (not recorded which). Some clones in this sample may be carry-over from other donors' samples. The CDR3 spells CASSATRGTEAFF. The CDR3 nucleotides are TGTGCCAGCAGCGCCACGAGGGGGACTGAAGCTTTCTTT.